A single sample gave rise to the 2 T cell receptor beta chains below, sequenced in a study of CD8 T cells in ankylosing spondylitis. Study-level results: Blood of patients with ankylosing spondylitis appeared to be characterized by a TCR beta motif of eight highly homologous variants.

TCRdb reanalysed the 5' RACE reads using MiXCR and keeps one entry per CDR3 protein. The sample consists of about 220,000 distinct CDR3 sequences, approximately 16% of them appearing once. No cognate antigen is known for these TCRs. The sequenced sample was blood, either unsorted or a sorted T cell fraction (not recorded which). The origin of the receptors is a male donor with ankylosing spondylitis.

This clonotype occurred a few times. V usage is TRBV2 and J usage is TRBJ2-1; 11 nucleotides line up with TRBD2. The ends lost 3 bases at V and 0 bases at J; junction bases unmatched: 10. Looked up from germline, CDR1 is SNHLY and CDR2 is FYNNEI. This CDR3 comprises 19 residues. The CDR3 reads CASSDGGPSGGLSYNEQFF. CDR3 sequence (DNA): TGTGCCAGCAGTGATGGAGGACCTAGCGGGGGGCTCTCCTACAATGAGCAGTTCTTC. Using reference TRBV2 and TRBJ2-1 for the parts outside the CDR3, the full variable domain is EPEVTQTPSHQVTQMGQEVILRCVPISNHLYFYWYRQILGQKVEFLVSFYNNEISEKSEIFDDQFSVERPDGSNFTLKIRSTKLEDSAMYFCASSDGGPSGGLSYNEQFFGPGTRLTVL.

This clonotype came up a few times. The rearrangement joins TRBV2 to TRBJ2-7, with 8 bases fitting TRBD2. The CDR3 runs 16 residues. V shed 3 bases, J shed 2 bases, and the junction held 9 bases outside the gene matches. Germline values: CDR1 SNHLY, CDR2 FYNNEI. CDR3 protein: CASSDPRGGPTYEQYF. CDR3 nucleotides: TGTGCCAGCAGTGACCCCCGGGGGGGCCCCACCTACGAGCAGTACTTC.